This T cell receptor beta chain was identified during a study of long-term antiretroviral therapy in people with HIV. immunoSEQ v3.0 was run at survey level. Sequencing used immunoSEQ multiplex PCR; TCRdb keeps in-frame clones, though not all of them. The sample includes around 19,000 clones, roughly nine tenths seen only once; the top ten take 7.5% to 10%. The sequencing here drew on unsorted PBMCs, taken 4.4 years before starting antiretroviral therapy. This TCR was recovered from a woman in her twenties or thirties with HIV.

CDR3 coding DNA: TGTGCCAGCAGTTCCCTCGGGGGGACTGGAAACACCATATATTTT. It encodes CASSSLGGTGNTIYF. The rearrangement links TRBV27 to TRBJ1-3, with D maybe TRBD1 (5 bases). CDR1 and CDR2 from the germline V gene are MNHEY and SMNVEV (reference sequence). The CDR3 covers 15 residues. Deletions cut 4 bases from V and 2 bases from J, with 12 bases between.